The T cell receptor beta chain under discussion was sequenced for a study of blood T cells in healthy people across ages. Germline V gene sequence: CDR1 SGDLS, CDR2 YYNGEE. Trimming pared 0 bases from V and 6 bases from J, leaving 13 bases between. This CDR3 region has 15 residues. This clonotype was seen a handful of times. For the second PCR, which ran for roughly 7 to 11 cycles, a sample-barcoded 5' primer and a J-beta primer mix were used. Using its own MiXCR run on the 5' RACE reads, TCRdb lists one record per CDR3 protein. The sample records about 1.1 million distinct CDR3 sequences, 35% to 45% being singletons.

Sequencing was carried out using blood. The chain recombines TRBV9 with TRBJ2-1; a possible D gene is TRBD1 (5 bases). This TCR was recovered from a man younger than 35 in good health. CDR3 nucleotides: TGTGCCAGCAGCGTAGGGGCAGGGATGGGCAATGAGCAGTTCTTC. Translated: CASSVGAGMGNEQFF.